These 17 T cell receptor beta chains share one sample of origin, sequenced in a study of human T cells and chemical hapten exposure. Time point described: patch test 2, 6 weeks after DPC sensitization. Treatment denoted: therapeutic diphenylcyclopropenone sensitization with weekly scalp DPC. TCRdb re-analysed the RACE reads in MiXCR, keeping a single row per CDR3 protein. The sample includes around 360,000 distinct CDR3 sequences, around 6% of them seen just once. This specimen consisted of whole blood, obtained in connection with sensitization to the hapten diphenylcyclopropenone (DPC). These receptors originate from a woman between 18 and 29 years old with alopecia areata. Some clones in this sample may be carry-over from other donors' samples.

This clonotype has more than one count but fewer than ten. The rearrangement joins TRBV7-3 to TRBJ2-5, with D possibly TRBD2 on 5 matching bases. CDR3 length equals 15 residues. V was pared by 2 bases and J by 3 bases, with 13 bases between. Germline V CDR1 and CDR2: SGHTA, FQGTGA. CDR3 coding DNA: TGTGCCAGCAGCTTAGGAGTTACGGAGGAAGAGACCCAGTACTTC. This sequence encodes CASSLGVTEEETQYF.

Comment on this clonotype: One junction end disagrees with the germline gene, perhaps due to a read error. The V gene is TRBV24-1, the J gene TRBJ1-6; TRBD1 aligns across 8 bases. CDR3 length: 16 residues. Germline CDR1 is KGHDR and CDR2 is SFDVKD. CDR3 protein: CATSDSRTGSDSLLHF. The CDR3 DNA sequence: TGTGCCACCAGTGATTCCCGGACAGGGTCCGATTCACTCCTCCACTTT.

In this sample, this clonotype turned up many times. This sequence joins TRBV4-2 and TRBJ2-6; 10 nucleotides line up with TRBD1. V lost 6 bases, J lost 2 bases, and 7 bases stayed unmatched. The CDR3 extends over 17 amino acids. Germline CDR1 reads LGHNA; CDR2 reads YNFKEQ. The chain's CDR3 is CASSQGTGETGANVLTF. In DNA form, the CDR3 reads TGTGCCAGCAGTCAGGGGACAGGGGAAACTGGGGCCAACGTCCTGACTTTC.

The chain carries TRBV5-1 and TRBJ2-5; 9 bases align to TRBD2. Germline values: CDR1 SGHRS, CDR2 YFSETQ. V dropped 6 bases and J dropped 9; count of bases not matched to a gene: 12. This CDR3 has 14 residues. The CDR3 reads CASNERGALEAQYF. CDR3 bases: TGCGCCAGCAATGAGCGGGGGGCTCTCGAGGCCCAGTACTTC.

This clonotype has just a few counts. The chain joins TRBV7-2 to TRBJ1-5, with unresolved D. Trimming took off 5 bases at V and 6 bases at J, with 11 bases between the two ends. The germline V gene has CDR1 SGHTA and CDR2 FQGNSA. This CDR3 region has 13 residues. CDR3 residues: CASSQIGGQPQHF. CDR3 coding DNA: TGTGCCAGCAGCCAGATAGGAGGTCAGCCCCAGCATTTT.

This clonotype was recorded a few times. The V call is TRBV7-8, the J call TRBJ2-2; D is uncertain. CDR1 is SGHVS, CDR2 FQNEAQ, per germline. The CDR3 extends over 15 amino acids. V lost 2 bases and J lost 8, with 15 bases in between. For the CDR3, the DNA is TGTGCCAGCAGCTTAATAGGTCACTCGCAAGGGGAGCTGTTTTTT. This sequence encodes CASSLIGHSQGELFF. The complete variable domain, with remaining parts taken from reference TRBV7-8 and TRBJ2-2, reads GAGVSQSPRYKVAKRGQDVALRCDPISGHVSLFWYQQALGQGPEFLTYFQNEAQLDKSGLPSDRFFAERPEGSVSTLKIQRTQQEDSAVYLCASSLIGHSQGELFFGEGSRLTVL.

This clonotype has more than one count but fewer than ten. CDR3: CASTLGGVGSYNEQFF. The CDR3 DNA reads TGTGCCAGCACCCTTGGGGGGGTGGGATCCTACAATGAGCAGTTCTTC. V and J are TRBV6-2 or TRBV6-3 and TRBJ2-1; TRBD2 matches 7 bases. Germline loops: CDR1 MNHEY, CDR2 SVGEGT. The CDR3 is 16 amino acids. With V trimmed by 7 bases and J by 1 base, 10 bases remained unmatched.

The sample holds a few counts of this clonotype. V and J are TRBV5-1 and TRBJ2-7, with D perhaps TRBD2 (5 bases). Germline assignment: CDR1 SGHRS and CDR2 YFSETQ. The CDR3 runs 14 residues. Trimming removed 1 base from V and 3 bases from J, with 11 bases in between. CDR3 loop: CASSLLGDYYEQYF. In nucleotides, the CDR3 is TGCGCCAGCAGCTTGCTCGGAGACTACTACGAGCAGTACTTC.

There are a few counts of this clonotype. This CDR3 is CASNRLSDRNTEAFF. CDR3 coding DNA: TGTGCCAGCAATAGGCTATCGGACAGAAACACTGAAGCTTTCTTT. The chain joins TRBV12-3 or TRBV12-4 to TRBJ1-1; TRBD1 might be the D (6 bases). The length of the CDR3 is 15 residues. The V gene lost 7 bases and the J gene lost 2 bases, with 17 bases spanning the gap.

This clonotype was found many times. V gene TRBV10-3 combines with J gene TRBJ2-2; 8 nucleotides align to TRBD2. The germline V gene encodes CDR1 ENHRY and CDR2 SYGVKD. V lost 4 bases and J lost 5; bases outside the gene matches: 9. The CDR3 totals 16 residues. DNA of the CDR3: TGTGCCATCAGTGCCGGGGGGGCTCCTAATACCGGGGAGCTGTTTTTT. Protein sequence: CAISAGGAPNTGELFF.

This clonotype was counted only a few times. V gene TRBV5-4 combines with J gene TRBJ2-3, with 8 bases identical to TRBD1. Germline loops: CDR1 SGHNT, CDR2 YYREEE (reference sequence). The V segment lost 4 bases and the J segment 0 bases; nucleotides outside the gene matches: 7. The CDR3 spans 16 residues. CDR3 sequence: CASSPRTGPSTDTQYF. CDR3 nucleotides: TGTGCCAGCAGCCCAAGGACAGGGCCTAGCACAGATACGCAGTATTTT.

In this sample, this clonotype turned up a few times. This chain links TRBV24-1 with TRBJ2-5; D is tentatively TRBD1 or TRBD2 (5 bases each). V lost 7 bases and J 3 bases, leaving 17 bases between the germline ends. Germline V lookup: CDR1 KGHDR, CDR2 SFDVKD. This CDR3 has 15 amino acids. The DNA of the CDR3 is TGTGCCACCAGCACCTTCCGGGACGGCAAAGAGACCCAGTACTTC. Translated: CATSTFRDGKETQYF.

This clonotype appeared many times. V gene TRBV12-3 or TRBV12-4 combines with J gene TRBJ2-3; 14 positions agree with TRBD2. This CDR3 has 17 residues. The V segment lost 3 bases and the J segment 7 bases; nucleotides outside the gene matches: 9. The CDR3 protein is CASSFTRLAGGRNTQYF. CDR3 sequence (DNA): TGTGCCAGCAGTTTTACCAGACTAGCGGGGGGGCGCAATACGCAGTATTTT.

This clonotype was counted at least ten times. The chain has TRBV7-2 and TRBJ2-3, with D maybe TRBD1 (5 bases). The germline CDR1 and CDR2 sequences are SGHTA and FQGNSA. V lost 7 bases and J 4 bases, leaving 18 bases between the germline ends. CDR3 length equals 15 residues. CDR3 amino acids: CASTRFVGDPDTQYF. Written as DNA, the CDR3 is TGTGCCAGCACCCGTTTTGTAGGGGATCCAGATACGCAGTATTTT.

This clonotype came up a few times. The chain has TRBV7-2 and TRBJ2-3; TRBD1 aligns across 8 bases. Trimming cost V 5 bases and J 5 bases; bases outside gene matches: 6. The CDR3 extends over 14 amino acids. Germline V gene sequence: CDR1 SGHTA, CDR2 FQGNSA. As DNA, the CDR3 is TGTGCCAGCAGCCCGGACAGGGCGGGAGATACGCAGTATTTT. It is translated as CASSPDRAGDTQYF.

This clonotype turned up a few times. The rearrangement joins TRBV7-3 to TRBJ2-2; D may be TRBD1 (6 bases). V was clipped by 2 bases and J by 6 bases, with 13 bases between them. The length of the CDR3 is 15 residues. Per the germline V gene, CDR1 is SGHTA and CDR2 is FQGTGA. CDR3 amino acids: CASSLGRGHAGELFF. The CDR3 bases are TGTGCCAGCAGCTTAGGCAGGGGCCACGCCGGGGAGCTGTTTTTT.

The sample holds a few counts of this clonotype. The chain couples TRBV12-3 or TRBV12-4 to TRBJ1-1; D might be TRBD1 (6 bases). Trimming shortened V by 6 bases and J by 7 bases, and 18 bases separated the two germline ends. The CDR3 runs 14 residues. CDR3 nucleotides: TGTGCCAGCAGGACGGGACAAAGCTTTATTGAAGCTTTCTTT. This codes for CASRTGQSFIEAFF.